The T cell receptor beta chain under discussion was sequenced for a study of a mutant IDH1 vaccine in newly diagnosed glioma. Looking at the study overall: There were approximately 60% males and around 38% females among treated patients, whose mean age was about 40 years. The earlier regimen, radiotherapy, temozolomide, or both, was most often both.

Sequencing used immunoSEQ multiplex PCR; TCRdb keeps in-frame clones, though not all of them. This sample carries about 34,000 clones, around four fifths of them seen once, and the ten largest clones take approximately 9.4%. As for time point: baseline, week 1 (first vaccination visit). The treatment here: pre-vaccination baseline after standard-of-care therapy. To note about this clone: Antigen specificity is unknown.

Study observations and caveats: With respect to changes in top peripheral T cell clonotypes, pseudoprogression seemed unrelated. Vaccination elicited immune responses in 80% to 95% of patients.

V shed 1 base, J shed 6 bases, and the junction held 11 bases outside the gene matches. CDR3 length equals 17 residues. CDR1 and CDR2 (germline): MGHRA, YSYEKL. This TCR derives from a man over 45 with glioma. Some clones in this sample may be carry-over from other donors' samples. The chain is built from TRBV4-1 and TRBJ2-2; 7 nucleotides line up with TRBD1. The sequencing here drew on peripheral blood mononuclear cells (PBMCs), taken from a glioma patient treated with radiotherapy, temozolomide or both. This chain's CDR3 is CASSQVVGRGYPGELFF. The DNA of the CDR3 is TGCGCCAGCAGCCAAGTTGTGGGCAGGGGGTACCCCGGGGAGCTGTTTTTT.